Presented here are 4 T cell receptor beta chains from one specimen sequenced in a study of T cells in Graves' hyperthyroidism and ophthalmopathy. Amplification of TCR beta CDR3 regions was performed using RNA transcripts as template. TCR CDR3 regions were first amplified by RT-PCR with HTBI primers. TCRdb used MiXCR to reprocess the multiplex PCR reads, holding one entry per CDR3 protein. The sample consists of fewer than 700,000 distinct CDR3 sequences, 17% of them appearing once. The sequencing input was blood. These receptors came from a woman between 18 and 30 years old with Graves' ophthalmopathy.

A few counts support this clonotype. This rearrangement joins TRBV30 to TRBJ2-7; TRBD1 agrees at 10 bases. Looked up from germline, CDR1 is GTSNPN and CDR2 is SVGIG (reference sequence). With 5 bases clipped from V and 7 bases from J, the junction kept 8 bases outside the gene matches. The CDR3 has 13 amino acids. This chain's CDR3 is CAWAGQGTGEQYF. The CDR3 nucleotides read TGTGCCTGGGCGGGACAGGGGACGGGTGAGCAGTACTTC.

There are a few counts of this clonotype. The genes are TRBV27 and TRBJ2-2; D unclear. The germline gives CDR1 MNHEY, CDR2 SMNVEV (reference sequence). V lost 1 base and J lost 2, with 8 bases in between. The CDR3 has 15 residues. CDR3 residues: CASSLFTVNTGELFF. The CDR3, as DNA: TGTGCCAGCAGTTTATTTACAGTAAACACCGGGGAGCTGTTTTTT.

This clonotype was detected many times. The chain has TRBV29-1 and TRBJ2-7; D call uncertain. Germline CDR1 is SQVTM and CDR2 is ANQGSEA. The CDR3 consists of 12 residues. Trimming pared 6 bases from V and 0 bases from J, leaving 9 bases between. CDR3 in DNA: TGCAGCGTGGACGACAACTCCTACGAGCAGTACTTC. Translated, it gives CSVDDNSYEQYF.

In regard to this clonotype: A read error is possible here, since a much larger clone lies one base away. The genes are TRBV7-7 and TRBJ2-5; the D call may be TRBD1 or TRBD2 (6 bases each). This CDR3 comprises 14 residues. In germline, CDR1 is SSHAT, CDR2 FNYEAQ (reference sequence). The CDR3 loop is CTSSSLDRQETQYF. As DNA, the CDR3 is TGTACTAGCAGCTCGCTAGACAGGCAAGAGACCCAGTACTTC.